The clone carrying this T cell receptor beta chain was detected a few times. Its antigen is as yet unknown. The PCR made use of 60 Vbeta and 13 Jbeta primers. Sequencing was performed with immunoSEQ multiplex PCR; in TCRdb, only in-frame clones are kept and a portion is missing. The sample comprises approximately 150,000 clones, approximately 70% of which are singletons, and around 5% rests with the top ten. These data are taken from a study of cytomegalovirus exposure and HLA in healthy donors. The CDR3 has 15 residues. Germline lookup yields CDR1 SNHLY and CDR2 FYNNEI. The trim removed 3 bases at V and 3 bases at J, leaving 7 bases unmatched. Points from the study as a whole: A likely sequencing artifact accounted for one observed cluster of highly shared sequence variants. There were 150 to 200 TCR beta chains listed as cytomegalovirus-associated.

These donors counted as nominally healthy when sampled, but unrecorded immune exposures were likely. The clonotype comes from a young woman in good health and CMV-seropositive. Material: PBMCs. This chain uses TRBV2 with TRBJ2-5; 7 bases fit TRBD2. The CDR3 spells CASSEKRGPEETQYF. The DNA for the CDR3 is TGTGCCAGCAGTGAGAAGCGGGGACCGGAAGAGACCCAGTACTTC.